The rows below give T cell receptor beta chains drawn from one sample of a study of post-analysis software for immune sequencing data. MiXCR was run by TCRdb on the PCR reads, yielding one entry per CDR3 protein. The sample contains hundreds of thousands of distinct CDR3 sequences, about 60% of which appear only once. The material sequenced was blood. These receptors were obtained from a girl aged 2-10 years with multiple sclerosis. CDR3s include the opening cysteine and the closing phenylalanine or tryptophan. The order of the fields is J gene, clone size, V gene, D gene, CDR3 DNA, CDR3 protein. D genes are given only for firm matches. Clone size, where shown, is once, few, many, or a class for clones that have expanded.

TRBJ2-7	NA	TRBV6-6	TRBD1	TGTGCCAGCAGTCCCCTTGACAGGGGGCAGTACGAGCAGTACTTC	CASSPLDRGQYEQYF
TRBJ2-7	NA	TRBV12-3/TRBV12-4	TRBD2	TGTGCCAGCAGTTCCGGGACTAGCGGGAGTGGCGAGCAGTACTTC	CASSSGTSGSGEQYF
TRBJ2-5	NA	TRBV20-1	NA	TGCAGTGCTAGAACCGGTACCCGAACTAGGGTTGAGACCCAGTACTTC	CSARTGTRTRVETQYF
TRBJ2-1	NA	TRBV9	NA	TGTGCCAGCAGAGCTACCCCCAGCTCCTACAATGAGCAGTTCTTC	CASRATPSSYNEQFF
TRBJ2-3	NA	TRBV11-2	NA	TGTGCCAGCAGCAAAGAGCCGGCTGCTAGCGCAGTCGAGTATACGCAGTATTTT	CASSKEPAASAVEYTQYF
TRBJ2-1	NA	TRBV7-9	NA	TGTGCCAGCCGCAATCCATCTCAGAATGAGCAGTTCTTC	CASRNPSQNEQFF
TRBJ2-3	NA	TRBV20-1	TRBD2	TGCAGTGCTAGAGTGGCGGGAGTACGGGATACGCAGTATTTT	CSARVAGVRDTQYF
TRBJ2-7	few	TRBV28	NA	TGTGCCAGCAGTTCCATTACTCCAAGGTGGTACTTC	CASSSITPRWYF
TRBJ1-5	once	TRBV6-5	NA	TGTGCCAGCACCCCGCCAGAACTTAGCAATCAGCCCCAGCATTTT	CASTPPELSNQPQHF
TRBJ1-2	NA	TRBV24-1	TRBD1	TGTGCCACCAGTGATCCGGGACAGGGGCCTGGCTACACCTTC	CATSDPGQGPGYTF
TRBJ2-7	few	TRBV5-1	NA	TGCGCCAGCAGCTTTCAGGGGACGGACCCCTACGAGCAGTACTTC	CASSFQGTDPYEQYF
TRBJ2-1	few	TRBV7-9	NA	TGTGCCAGCAGCGTACGTGCCTACAATGAGCAGTTCTTC	CASSVRAYNEQFF
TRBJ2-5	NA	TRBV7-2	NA	TGTGCCAGCAGCGAGCGCGACTGGGGAGGAGAGACCCAGTACTTC	CASSERDWGGETQYF
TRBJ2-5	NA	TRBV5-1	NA	TGCGCCAGCAGCTTGGTCGTTTCAGCGGAGACCCAGTACTTC	CASSLVVSAETQYF
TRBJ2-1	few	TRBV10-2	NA	TGCGCCAGCAGTGAGTCCCCGCGGAGGGGGGATGAGCAGTTCTTC	CASSESPRRGDEQFF
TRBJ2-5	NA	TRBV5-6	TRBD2	TGTGCCAGCAGCCGGCCGACTAGCGGGTTCCAAGAGACCCAGTACTTC	CASSRPTSGFQETQYF
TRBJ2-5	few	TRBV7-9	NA	TGTGCCAGCAGCCCTCGGGCACCAGAGACCCAGTACTTC	CASSPRAPETQYF
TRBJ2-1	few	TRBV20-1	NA	TGCAGTGCTGACCTAGCCCTGATACCACCCCAGTTCTTC	CSADLALIPPQFF
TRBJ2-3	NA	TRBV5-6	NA	TGTGCCAGCAGCTGGAGGTCTGGCAGCGGTACGCAGTATTTT	CASSWRSGSGTQYF
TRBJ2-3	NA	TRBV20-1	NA	TGCAGTGCTAGAGATCGGGGTTATCGAAATATGGATACGCAGTATTTT	CSARDRGYRNMDTQYF
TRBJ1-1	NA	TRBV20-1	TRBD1	TGCAGTGCCCCCGGGACAGGGGGAGGTAGTGAAGCTTTCTTT	CSAPGTGGGSEAFF
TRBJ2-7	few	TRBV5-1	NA	TGCGCCAGCAGCCCAGAGCTTAGCGGAATCCGCGAGCAGTACTTC	CASSPELSGIREQYF
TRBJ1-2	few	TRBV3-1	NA	TGTGCCAGCAGCCTTCTGGGAGGTGAGGATGGCTACACCTTC	CASSLLGGEDGYTF
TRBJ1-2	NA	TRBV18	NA	TGTGCCAGCTCACCGGGGCATGGCTACACCTTC	CASSPGHGYTF
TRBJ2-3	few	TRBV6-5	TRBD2	TGTGCCAGCAGTTACACGCGGGGGGTCACAGATACGCAGTATTTT	CASSYTRGVTDTQYF
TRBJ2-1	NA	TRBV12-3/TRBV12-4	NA	TGTGCCAGCAGTATCAGGGGAAATGAGCAGTTCTTC	CASSIRGNEQFF
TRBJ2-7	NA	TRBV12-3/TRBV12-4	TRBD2	TGTGCCAGCAGTTTCGGAGTAGCGGGAGACTACGAGCAGTACTTC	CASSFGVAGDYEQYF
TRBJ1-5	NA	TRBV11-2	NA	TGTGCCAGCAGCTTAAAGGCGGGTCAGCCCCAGCATTTT	CASSLKAGQPQHF
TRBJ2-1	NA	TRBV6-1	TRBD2	TGTGCCAGCACCTCCCTCCCCGGGCGGGAGGAACGCAATGAGCAGTTCTTC	CASTSLPGREERNEQFF
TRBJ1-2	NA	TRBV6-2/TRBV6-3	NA	TGTGCCAGCAGTCTCCAGACCCGCTCGGGCTACACCTTC	CASSLQTRSGYTF
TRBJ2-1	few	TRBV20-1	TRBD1	TGCAGTGTTTCCCAGGGGGACAATGAGCAGTTCTTC	CSVSQGDNEQFF
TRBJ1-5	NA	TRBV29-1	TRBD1	TGCAGCGTTGAAGTAGGGGGCTATCAGCCCCAGCATTTT	CSVEVGGYQPQHF
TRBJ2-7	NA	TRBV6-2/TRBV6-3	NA	TGTGCCGGCAGTAAACCCAGCTTTGAAACCTACGAGCAGTACTTC	CAGSKPSFETYEQYF
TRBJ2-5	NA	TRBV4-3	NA	TGCGCCAGCAGCCAAGATACGAACCAAGAGACCCAGTACTTC	CASSQDTNQETQYF
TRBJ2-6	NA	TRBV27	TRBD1	TGTGCCAGCAGCTACCTTACAGGGGTCGACTCTGGGGCCAACGTCCTGACTTTC	CASSYLTGVDSGANVLTF
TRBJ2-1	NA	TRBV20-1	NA	TGCAGTGCTAGAGCCCTAAAAATATACCCTGGCGACAATGAGCAGTTCTTC	CSARALKIYPGDNEQFF
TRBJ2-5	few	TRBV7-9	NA	TGTGCCAGCAGCCACCTGGCAGTAGAGACCCAGTACTTC	CASSHLAVETQYF
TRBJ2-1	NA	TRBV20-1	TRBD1	TGCAGTGCTAGTCTTACCGGGACAGGGGATTACAATGAGCAGTTCTTC	CSASLTGTGDYNEQFF
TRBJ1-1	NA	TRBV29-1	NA	TGCAGCGTCCATCGACCTGACGAACCTGAAGCTTTCTTT	CSVHRPDEPEAFF
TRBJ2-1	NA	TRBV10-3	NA	TGTGCCATCAGCATACCGGAGGTTCATGAGCAGTTCTTC	CAISIPEVHEQFF
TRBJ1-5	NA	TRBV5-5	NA	TGTGCCAGCAGCTGGTCAGGAAATCAGCCCCAGCATTTT	CASSWSGNQPQHF
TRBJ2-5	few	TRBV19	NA	TGTGCCCTCGAGACCCAGTACTTC	CALETQYF
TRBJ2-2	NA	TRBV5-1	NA	TGCGCCAGCAGCTTATCAGGGGGAGGAACCGGGGAGCTGTTTTTT	CASSLSGGGTGELFF
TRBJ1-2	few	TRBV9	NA	TGTGCCAGCAGCGTAGCCGCCAGAGTCGGGGATACCGGCCGCCCCTATGGCTACACCTTC	CASSVAARVGDTGRPYGYTF
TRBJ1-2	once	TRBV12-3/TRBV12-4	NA	TGTGCCTGCAGTTTGAGGGGGGCGATTGGTGGCTACACCTTC	CACSLRGAIGGYTF
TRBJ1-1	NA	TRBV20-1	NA	TGCAGTGCTGAGTTACAGGTGAACACTGAAGCTTTCTTT	CSAELQVNTEAFF
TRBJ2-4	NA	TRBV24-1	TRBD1	TGTGCCACCAGTGCCCCGACAGGGTTTGGATCCAAAAACATTCAGTACTTC	CATSAPTGFGSKNIQYF
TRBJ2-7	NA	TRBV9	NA	TGTGCCAGCAGCGAACACTCAATCGACGAGCTTGGGTCCTACGAGCAGTACTTC	CASSEHSIDELGSYEQYF
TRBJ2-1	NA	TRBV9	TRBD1	TGTGCCAGCACACACGGGACAGAGTGGGGCAATGAGCAGTTCTTC	CASTHGTEWGNEQFF
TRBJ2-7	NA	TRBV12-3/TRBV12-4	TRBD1	TGTGCCAGCAGTCCATCGTTAGGGGGCGGCGAGCAGTACTTC	CASSPSLGGGEQYF
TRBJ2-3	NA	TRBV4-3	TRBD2	TGCGCCAGCAGCCAAGTAGCGGGGGGGGCGACAGATACGCAGTATTTT	CASSQVAGGATDTQYF
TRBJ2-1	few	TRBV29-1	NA	TGCAGCGTGGCCGATTCACAGGGAATCAATGAGCAGTTCTTC	CSVADSQGINEQFF
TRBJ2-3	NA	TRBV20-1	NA	TGCAGTGCTAGCCAGGGGACCTATACAGATACGCAGTATTTT	CSASQGTYTDTQYF
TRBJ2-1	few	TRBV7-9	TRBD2	TGTGCCAGCAGCTTGCAAGCGGGAGCGCCCTACAATGAGCAGTTCTTC	CASSLQAGAPYNEQFF